This T cell receptor (beta chain) was captured by sequencing in a study of cytomegalovirus exposure and HLA in healthy donors. Germline loops: CDR1 SSHAT, CDR2 FNYEAQ (reference sequence). V trimming: 5 bases; J trimming: 2 bases; junction bases outside the gene matches: 3. The CDR3 runs 15 residues. PCR employed 60 Vbeta and 13 Jbeta primers. Sequencing was performed with immunoSEQ multiplex PCR; in TCRdb, only in-frame clones are kept and a portion is missing. The table lists around 90,000 clones, under 75% of them singletons. A few counts support this clone. Sequencing was carried out using PBMCs. This chain uses TRBV7-7 with TRBJ2-2; TRBD1 agrees at 9 bases. This sequence originates from a human donor in good health. The CDR3 loop reads CASSPGQGNTGELFF. CDR3 DNA sequence: TGTGCCAGCAGCCCGGGACAGGGAAACACCGGGGAGCTGTTTTTT.